This T cell receptor beta chain was captured in a study of shared clonotypes between healthy human individuals. Per the study methods: Junction-only sequences without quality scores came from ImmunoSEQ, so filtering differed. The protocol was immunoSEQ multiplex PCR, while the TCRdb copy is restricted to in-frame clones and leaves out a portion. V and J calls plus clone size are reproduced from that table; the DNA served to infer D and trimming. This table has about 490,000 clones, 60% to 85% appearing once. The donors were adults (healthy and HIV-negative) with no recent acute infections or vaccinations. Trimming cost V 0 bases and J 0 bases, with 12 bases left between them. Germline CDR1 is LGHNA and CDR2 is YNFKEQ. This CDR3 contains 17 residues.

The sequence derives from a woman in her forties in good health. Some clones in this sample may be carry-over from other donors' samples. The sample was PBMCs. V and J are TRBV4-2 and TRBJ2-1; possible D gene TRBD2, 6 bases. CDR3 region: CASSQERRGSSYNEQFF. The CDR3 DNA follows: TGTGCCAGCAGCCAAGAGAGACGGGGGAGCTCCTACAATGAGCAGTTCTTC.